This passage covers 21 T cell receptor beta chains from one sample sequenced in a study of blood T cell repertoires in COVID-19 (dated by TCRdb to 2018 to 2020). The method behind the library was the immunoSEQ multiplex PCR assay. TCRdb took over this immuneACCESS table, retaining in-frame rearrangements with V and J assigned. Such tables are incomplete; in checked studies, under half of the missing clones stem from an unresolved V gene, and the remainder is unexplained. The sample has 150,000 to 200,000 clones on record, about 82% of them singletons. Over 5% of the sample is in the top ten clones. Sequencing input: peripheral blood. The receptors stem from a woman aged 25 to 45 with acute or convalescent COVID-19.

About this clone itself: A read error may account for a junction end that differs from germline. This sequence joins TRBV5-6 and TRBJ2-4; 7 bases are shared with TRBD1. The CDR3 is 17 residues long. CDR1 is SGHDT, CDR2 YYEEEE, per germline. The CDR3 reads CASTLKGGSVAKNIQYF. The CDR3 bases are TGTGCCAGCACCTTGAAAGGGGGCTCTGTGGCCAAAAACATTCAGTACTTC.

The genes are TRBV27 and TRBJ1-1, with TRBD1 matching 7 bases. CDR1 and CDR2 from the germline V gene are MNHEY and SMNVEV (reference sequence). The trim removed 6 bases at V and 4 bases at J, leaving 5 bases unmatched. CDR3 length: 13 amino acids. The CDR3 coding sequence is TGTGCCAGCAGCTCAGGGGGTCGCACTGAAGCTTTCTTT. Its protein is CASSSGGRTEAFF.

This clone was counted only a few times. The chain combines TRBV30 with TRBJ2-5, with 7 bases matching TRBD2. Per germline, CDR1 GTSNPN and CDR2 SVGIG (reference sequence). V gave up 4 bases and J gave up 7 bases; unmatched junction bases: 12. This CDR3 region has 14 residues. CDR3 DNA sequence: TGTGCCTGGAAGGTCGGGCAGGGAGGGACGACCCAGTACTTC. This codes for CAWKVGQGGTTQYF.

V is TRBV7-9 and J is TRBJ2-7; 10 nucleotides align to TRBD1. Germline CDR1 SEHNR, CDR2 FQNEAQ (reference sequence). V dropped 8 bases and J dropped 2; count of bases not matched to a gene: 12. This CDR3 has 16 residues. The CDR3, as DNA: TGTGCCAGCTACCCGGAAGGGACAGGGGTTCCCTACGAGCAGTACTTC. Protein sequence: CASYPEGTGVPYEQYF.

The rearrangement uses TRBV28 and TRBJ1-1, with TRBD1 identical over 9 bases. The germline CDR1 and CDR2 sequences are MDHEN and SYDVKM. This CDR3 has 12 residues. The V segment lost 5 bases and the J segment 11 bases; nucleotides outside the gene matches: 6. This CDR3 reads CASSPTGGRAFF. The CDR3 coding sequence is TGTGCCAGCAGTCCCACAGGGGGCAGGGCTTTCTTT.

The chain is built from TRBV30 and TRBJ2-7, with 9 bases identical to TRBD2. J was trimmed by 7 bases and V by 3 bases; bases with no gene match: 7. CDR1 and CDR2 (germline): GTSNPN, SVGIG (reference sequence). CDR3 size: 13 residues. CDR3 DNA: TGTGCCTGGAGCAGGCGGGAGGGCGGTGAGCAGTACTTC. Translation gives CAWSRREGGEQYF.

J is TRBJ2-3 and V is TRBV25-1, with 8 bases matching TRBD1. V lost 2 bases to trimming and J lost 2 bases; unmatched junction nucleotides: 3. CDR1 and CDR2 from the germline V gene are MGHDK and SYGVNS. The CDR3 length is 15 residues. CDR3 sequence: CASSERDRNTDTQYF. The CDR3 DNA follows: TGTGCCAGCAGTGAAAGGGACAGGAACACAGATACGCAGTATTTT.

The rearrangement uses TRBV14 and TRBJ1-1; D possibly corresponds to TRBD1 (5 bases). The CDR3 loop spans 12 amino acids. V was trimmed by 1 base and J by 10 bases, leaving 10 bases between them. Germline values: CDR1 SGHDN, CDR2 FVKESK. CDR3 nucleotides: TGTGCCAGCAGCCAAGTATTAAGGGGAGCTTTCTTT. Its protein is CASSQVLRGAFF. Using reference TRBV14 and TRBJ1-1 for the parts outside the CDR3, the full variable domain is EAGVTQFPSHSVIEKGQTVTLRCDPISGHDNLYWYRRVMGKEIKFLLHFVKESKQDESGMPNNRFLAERTGGTYSTLKVQPAELEDSGVYFCASSQVLRGAFFGQGTRLTVV.

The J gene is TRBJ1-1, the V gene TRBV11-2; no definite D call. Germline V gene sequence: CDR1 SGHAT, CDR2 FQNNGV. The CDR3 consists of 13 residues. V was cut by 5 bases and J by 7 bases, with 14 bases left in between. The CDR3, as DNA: TGTGCCAGCAGCCATGCGGGAGATCTTGAAGCTTTCTTT. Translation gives CASSHAGDLEAFF.

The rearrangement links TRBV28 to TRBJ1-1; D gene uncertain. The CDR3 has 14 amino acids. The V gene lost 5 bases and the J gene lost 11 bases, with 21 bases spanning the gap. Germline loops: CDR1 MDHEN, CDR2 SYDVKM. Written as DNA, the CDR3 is TGTGCCAGCAGTGTAACCGGGATCCTAAGGTCGGCTTTCTTT. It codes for CASSVTGILRSAFF.

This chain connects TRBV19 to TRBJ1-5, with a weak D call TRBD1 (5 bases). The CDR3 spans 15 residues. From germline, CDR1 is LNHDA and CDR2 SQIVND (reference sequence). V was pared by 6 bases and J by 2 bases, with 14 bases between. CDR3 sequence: CASSHRSIRNQPQHF. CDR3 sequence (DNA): TGTGCCAGTAGCCACAGGTCGATCCGCAATCAGCCCCAGCATTTT.

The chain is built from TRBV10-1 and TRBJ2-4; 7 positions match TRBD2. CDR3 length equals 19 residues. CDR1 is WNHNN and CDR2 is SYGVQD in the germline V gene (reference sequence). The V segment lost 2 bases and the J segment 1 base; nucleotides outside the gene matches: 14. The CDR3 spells CASSERPQGGLLAKNIQYF. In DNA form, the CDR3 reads TGCGCCAGCAGTGAGAGGCCCCAGGGAGGGCTTCTTGCCAAAAACATTCAGTACTTC.

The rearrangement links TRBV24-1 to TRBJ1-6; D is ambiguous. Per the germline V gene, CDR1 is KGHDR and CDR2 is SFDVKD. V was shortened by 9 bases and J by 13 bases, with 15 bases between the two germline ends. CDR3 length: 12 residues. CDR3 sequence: CATGMMGGPLHF. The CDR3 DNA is TGTGCCACCGGGATGATGGGAGGTCCCCTCCACTTT.

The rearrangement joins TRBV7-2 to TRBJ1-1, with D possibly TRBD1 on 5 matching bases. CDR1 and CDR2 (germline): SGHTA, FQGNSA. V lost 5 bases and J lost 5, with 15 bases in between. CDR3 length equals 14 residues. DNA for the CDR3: TGTGCCAGCAGCCGTCCGGACATGTTAACTGAAGCTTTCTTT. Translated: CASSRPDMLTEAFF.

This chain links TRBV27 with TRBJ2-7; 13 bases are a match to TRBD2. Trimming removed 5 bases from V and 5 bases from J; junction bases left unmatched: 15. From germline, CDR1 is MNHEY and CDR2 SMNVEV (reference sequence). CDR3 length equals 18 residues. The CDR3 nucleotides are TGTGCCAGCAGTCGCGATACCGGGACTAGCGGGGTATACAACGAGCAGTACTTC. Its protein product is CASSRDTGTSGVYNEQYF.

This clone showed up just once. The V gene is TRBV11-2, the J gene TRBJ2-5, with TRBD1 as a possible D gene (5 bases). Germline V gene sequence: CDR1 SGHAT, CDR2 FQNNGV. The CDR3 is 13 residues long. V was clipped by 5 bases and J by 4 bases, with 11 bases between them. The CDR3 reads CASSPGIGETQYF. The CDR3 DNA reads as TGTGCCAGCAGCCCAGGGATTGGAGAGACCCAGTACTTC.

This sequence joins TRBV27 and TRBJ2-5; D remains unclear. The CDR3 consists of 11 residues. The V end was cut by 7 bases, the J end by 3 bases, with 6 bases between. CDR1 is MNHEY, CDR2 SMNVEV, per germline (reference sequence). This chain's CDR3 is CASTHKETQYF. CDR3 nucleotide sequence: TGTGCCAGCACGCACAAAGAGACCCAGTACTTC.

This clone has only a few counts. This CDR3 is CSVVAGVYEQYF. The CDR3 coding sequence is TGCAGCGTTGTGGCGGGGGTCTACGAGCAGTACTTC. V is TRBV29-1 and J is TRBJ2-7; 7 nucleotides agree with TRBD2. CDR3 length equals 12 residues. The germline V gene has CDR1 SQVTM and CDR2 ANQGSEA. V dropped 4 bases and J dropped 3; count of bases not matched to a gene: 3.

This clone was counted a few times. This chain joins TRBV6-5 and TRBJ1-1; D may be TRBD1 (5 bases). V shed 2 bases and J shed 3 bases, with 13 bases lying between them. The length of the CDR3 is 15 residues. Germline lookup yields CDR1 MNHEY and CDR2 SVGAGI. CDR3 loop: CASSYTAGLDTEAFF. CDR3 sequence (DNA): TGTGCCAGCAGTTACACCGCAGGGCTAGACACTGAAGCTTTCTTT.

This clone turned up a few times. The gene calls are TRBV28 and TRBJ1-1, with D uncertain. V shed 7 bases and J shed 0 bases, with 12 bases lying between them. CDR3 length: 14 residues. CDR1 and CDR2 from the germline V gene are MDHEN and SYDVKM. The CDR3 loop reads CASILGGLNTEAFF. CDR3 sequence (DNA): TGTGCCAGCATCCTAGGCGGTTTGAACACTGAAGCTTTCTTT.

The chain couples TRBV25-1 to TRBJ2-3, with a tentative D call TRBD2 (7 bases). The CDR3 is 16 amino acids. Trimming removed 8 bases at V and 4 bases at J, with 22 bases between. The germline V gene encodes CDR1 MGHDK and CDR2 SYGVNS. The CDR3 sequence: CASGAQTGGVSDTQYF. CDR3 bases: TGTGCCAGCGGCGCCCAAACGGGGGGCGTTTCAGATACGCAGTATTTT.